A single count supports the clone carrying this TCR beta chain. As yet, its antigen is unknown. The record originates from a study of OX40 agonist ivuxolimab in advanced cancers. Study summary: Administration of intravenous ivuxolimab to patients occurred every 2 weeks at 0.01 to 10 mg/kg.

Libraries were prepared by immunoSEQ multiplex PCR; TCRdb keeps only in-frame clonotypes and omits some of them. Among 55,000 to 80,000 clones listed, around 85% were seen once. Study-level results: Researchers did not determine the expanded peripheral T cells' antigen specificity. At 0.1-3.0 mg/kg, partial responders had clonal expansion among the lowest observed.

Baseline, cycle 4 day 1, and cycle 7 day 1 were the blood sampling points. With V trimmed by 1 base and J by 2 bases, 3 bases remained unmatched. From germline, CDR1 is SGHRS and CDR2 YFSETQ. This CDR3 is 15 amino acids long. The specimen comprised CD4+ or CD8+ T cells sorted from blood, sampled in a trial of the OX40 agonist ivuxolimab. The V gene is TRBV5-1, the J gene TRBJ2-3, with 8 bases fitting TRBD2. The TCR was taken from an adult with an advanced solid tumor such as melanoma, head and neck, liver or kidney cancer. In DNA, the CDR3 is TGCGCCAGCAGCTTGACTAGCGGTCTCACAGATACGCAGTATTTT. As protein: CASSLTSGLTDTQYF.